Listed below are T cell receptor beta chains from one sample, sequenced in a study of blood T cell repertoires in COVID-19. The data were produced by immunoSEQ multiplex PCR, yet TCRdb's version contains in-frame clones alone and is incomplete. The sample holds about 110,000 clones, around 89% seen once. Sequenced sample: peripheral blood. These receptors originate from a man aged 35-49 years with active or convalescent COVID-19. CDR3s include the opening cysteine and the closing phenylalanine or tryptophan. Each record gives: V gene, D gene, clone size, J gene, CDR3 length, CDR3 DNA, CDR3 protein. The D gene is left open where the match is weak. Rows may omit the clone size; those that give it use once, few, many or a size class.

TRBV19	-	-	TRBJ2-7	13	TGTGCCAGTAGTATTGCTAGTTCCTACGAGCAGTACTTC	CASSIASSYEQYF
TRBV18	-	-	TRBJ1-1	15	TGTGCCAGCTCACCACTATCCCAGGCGAACACTGAAGCTTTCTTT	CASSPLSQANTEAFF
TRBV7-6	TRBD2	-	TRBJ2-7	18	TGTGCCAGCAGCTTTAAACCTAGCGGGAGGGCTAGCTCCTACGAGCAGTACTTC	CASSFKPSGRASSYEQYF
TRBV2	TRBD2	few	TRBJ2-1	15	TGTGCCAGCAGGGTAGCGGGCAGCTCCTACAATGAGCAGTTCTTC	CASRVAGSSYNEQFF
TRBV4-3	-	-	TRBJ1-4	15	TGCGCCAGCAGCCAAGCAGGGGTAGCTAATGAAAAACTGTTTTTT	CASSQAGVANEKLFF
TRBV7-2	TRBD2	-	TRBJ2-1	13	TGTGCCAGCAGCTTAGGACGGGAGGGCCGTCAGTTCTTC	CASSLGREGRQFF
TRBV27	-	-	TRBJ2-7	12	TGTGCCAGCAGTCGGGTCCCCTACGAGCAGTACTTC	CASSRVPYEQYF
TRBV19	-	-	TRBJ2-2	15	TGTGCCAGTAGTATAGCCAACAGAAACACCGGGGAGCTGTTTTTT	CASSIANRNTGELFF
TRBV3-1/TRBV3-2	-	-	TRBJ1-2	15	TGTGCCAGCAGCCAAGTCGGATTCGGGGGTCCTGGCTACACCTTC	CASSQVGFGGPGYTF
TRBV6-5	TRBD2	-	TRBJ2-7	15	TGTGCCAGCAGTATGGGGTTAGCGGGAGGAGACGAGCAGTACTTC	CASSMGLAGGDEQYF
TRBV28	-	-	TRBJ2-7	12	TGTGCCAGCAGTTTGTTGATAGACGAGCAGTACTTC	CASSLLIDEQYF
TRBV10-2	-	-	TRBJ2-1	14	TGCGCCAGCAGTGAGCTTTTGAGGAACAATGAGCAGTTCTTC	CASSELLRNNEQFF
TRBV4-1	-	-	TRBJ1-2	17	TGCGCCAGCAGCCACGGTGGGGGCAGGCAACCAAACTATGGCTACACCTTC	CASSHGGGRQPNYGYTF
TRBV28	TRBD1	-	TRBJ2-7	16	TGTGCCAGCAGAGCCCCGTTGGGGACAGGGGACTACGAGCAGTACTTC	CASRAPLGTGDYEQYF
TRBV7-9	-	-	TRBJ2-3	15	TGTGCCAGCAACCGATTAGCGGCCTTCACAGATACGCAGTATTTT	CASNRLAAFTDTQYF
TRBV7-2	-	-	TRBJ2-1	13	TGTGCCAGCAGCTTAAAACCAGGGAATGAGCAGTTCTTC	CASSLKPGNEQFF
TRBV6-5	TRBD2	once	TRBJ2-1	14	TGTGCCAGCAGTTCCGCGGCGGGAGTCAATGAGCAGTTCTTC	CASSSAAGVNEQFF
TRBV11-2	TRBD1	-	TRBJ2-2	15	TGTGCCAGCAGCCCCACAGGGGGCCGAACCGGGGAGCTGTTTTTT	CASSPTGGRTGELFF
TRBV19	-	-	TRBJ2-7	14	TGTGCCAGTAGTATAGATACAGGTACCTACGAGCAGTACTTC	CASSIDTGTYEQYF
TRBV4-3	TRBD1	-	TRBJ2-2	15	TGCGCCAGCAGACATATCCAGGGGGCAGGGGGGGAGCTGTTTTTT	CASRHIQGAGGELFF
TRBV30	-	-	TRBJ1-2	13	TGTGCCTGGAGTGTTGGGGGGGGAGCGGGCTACACCTTC	CAWSVGGGAGYTF
TRBV5-1	-	-	TRBJ1-5	15	TGCGCCAGCAGTCCCCAGGGGTTGGGGAATCAGCCCCAGCATTTT	CASSPQGLGNQPQHF
TRBV6-4	-	-	TRBJ2-1	16	TGTGCCAGCCATGAGGAGCGGGCCCGATACTACAATGAGCAGTTCTTC	CASHEERARYYNEQFF
TRBV3-1/TRBV3-2	-	-	TRBJ2-1	13	TGTGCCAGCAGCCACGGGACATTTGGTGAGCAGTTCTTC	CASSHGTFGEQFF
TRBV5-6	TRBD1	-	TRBJ2-2	14	TGTGCCAGCAGCTGGGACAGGTCCAGTGGGGAGCTGTTTTTT	CASSWDRSSGELFF
TRBV7-6	-	-	TRBJ1-3	16	TGTGCCAGCAGCTTACTGGGACAACCCTCTGGAAACACCATATATTTT	CASSLLGQPSGNTIYF
TRBV2	TRBD1	-	TRBJ2-7	12	TGTGCCAGCAGTACGACAGGGGGCGAGCAGTACTTC	CASSTTGGEQYF
TRBV5-4	-	-	TRBJ1-6	14	TGTGCCAGCAGCTTGGTTTTAGATAATTCACCCCTCCACTTT	CASSLVLDNSPLHF
TRBV9	TRBD1	-	TRBJ1-1	15	TGTGCCAGCAGCCCCCAGACAGGGGGGGACACTGAAGCTTTCTTT	CASSPQTGGDTEAFF
TRBV12-5	-	-	TRBJ1-5	16	TGTGCTAGTGGTTTGAGGGGCCAGGGTATGAATCAGCCCCAGCATTTT	CASGLRGQGMNQPQHF
TRBV7-2	TRBD2	-	TRBJ2-7	15	TGTGCCAGCATCCGGACTAGCGGGACTTTCTACGAGCAGTACTTC	CASIRTSGTFYEQYF
TRBV25-1	-	-	TRBJ1-1	14	TGTGCCAGCAGTGAAAGAGGGGGGGCGACTGAAGCTTTCTTT	CASSERGGATEAFF
TRBV18	-	once	TRBJ1-2	15	TGTGCCAGCTCACCAGTTCCAGGGTTGGCGTATGGCTACACCTTC	CASSPVPGLAYGYTF
TRBV6-2/TRBV6-3	TRBD2	-	TRBJ2-1	13	TGTGCCAGCAGTCTACCGGGACTAGTTGAGCAGTTCTTC	CASSLPGLVEQFF
TRBV19	-	-	TRBJ1-1	15	TGTGCCAGTAGTCGTACCCTACAGGGGAACACTGAAGCTTTCTTT	CASSRTLQGNTEAFF
TRBV3-1/TRBV3-2	TRBD1	-	TRBJ1-6	16	TGTGCCAGCAGCAATCAGGGGGGGACAGGGGCTTCACCCCTCCACTTT	CASSNQGGTGASPLHF
TRBV21-1	-	-	TRBJ2-1	16	TGTGCCAGCAGCAAAGCGGGGGGACCGCTCTACAATGAGCAGTTCTTC	CASSKAGGPLYNEQFF
TRBV28	-	-	TRBJ1-2	16	TGTGCCAGCAGCGCAGTACTACGAGGAGCTAACTATGGCTACACCTTC	CASSAVLRGANYGYTF
TRBV27	TRBD2	-	TRBJ2-1	13	TGTGCCAGCAGTGAAGCGGGATGGGATGAGCAGTTCTTC	CASSEAGWDEQFF
TRBV9	-	-	TRBJ1-2	17	TGTGCCAGCAGCGTTGCCCGTGGCCGCGGGGTGGGCTATGGCTACACCTTC	CASSVARGRGVGYGYTF